In its sample, the clone carrying this T cell receptor beta chain was seen a few times. Its specificity is not known. The sample originates from a study of T-cell memory formation after mild COVID-19. Points from the study as a whole: Some responding clones appeared in pre-infection memory, suggesting cross-reactive memory joined. Confirmation was lacking for SARS-CoV-2 specificity of second-wave clones that peaked on day 37. CM and EM subsets held most contracting CD4+ clones; EMRA held CD8+ ones.

The CDR3 loop spans 16 amino acids. The trim removed 5 bases at V and 1 base at J, leaving 7 bases unmatched. With constant-segment primers, 5'RACE yielded cDNA libraries of TCR alpha and TCR beta that carried sample barcodes and UMIs. One entry per CDR3 protein results from TCRdb running MiXCR on the 5' RACE reads. Of under 300,000 distinct CDR3 sequences in the sample, approximately 8% were seen once. The chain couples TRBV12-3 or TRBV12-4 to TRBJ1-1, with TRBD1 matching over 10 bases. Sequencing was done on a sample of PBMCs or a T cell subset sorted from them (not recorded which). The clonotype was recovered from a man younger than 30 who had mild COVID-19 (a few samples of this study predate the infection). Cell type and time point are not known. The CDR3 sequence: CASSAHRQGANTEAFF. CDR3 in DNA: TGTGCCAGCAGTGCCCATCGACAGGGGGCGAACACTGAAGCTTTCTTT.